The 10 T cell receptor beta chains listed next were all sequenced from one sample in a study of T-cell reconstitution after alpha-beta-depleted transplantation in children listed by TCRdb under 2016. Receptor libraries were prepared by PCR. Data came from an Illumina HiSeq 2500. TCR library preparation used molecular barcoding, with unique molecular identifiers applied to normalize quantification of the TCRbeta repertoire. Starting from the raw public reads, TCRdb applied fastp trimming at Q25, assembled clones with MiXCR and retained in-frame beta chains. For every CDR3 protein sequence, its rows merge into one entry that carries the most common genes and DNA. In all, the sample holds approximately 300,000 distinct CDR3 sequences, and around 10% of those were seen once. The top ten clonotypes cover about a quarter of the sample. The sample's treatment or condition, from its label and the paper: allogeneic hematopoietic cell transplantation with graft depleted of TCRalphabeta T cells and CD19 B cells.

Sequenced material: peripheral blood, taken 180 days after TCRalphabeta/CD19-depleted stem cell transplant. The receptors originated from a male patient between 2 and 10 years old who had a stem cell transplant for chronic granulomatous disease, so the T cells may come from the graft donor.

This clonotype came up many times. The genes are TRBV9 and TRBJ2-1; 7 bases match TRBD2. V gave up 4 bases and J gave up 9 bases; unmatched junction bases: 7. Looked up from germline, CDR1 is SGDLS and CDR2 is YYNGEE. The CDR3 covers 13 residues. The CDR3 protein is CASSFGLGGEQFF. CDR3 nucleotide sequence: TGTGCCAGCAGCTTCGGACTAGGTGGTGAGCAGTTCTTC. The variable domain in full, completed from reference TRBV9 and TRBJ2-1, reads DSGVTQTPKHLITATGQRVTLRCSPRSGDLSVYWYQQSLDQGLQFLIQYYNGEERAKGNILERFSAQQFPDLHSELNLSSLELGDSALYFCASSFGLGGEQFFGPGTRLTVL.

This clonotype was recorded a few times. The chain is built from TRBV3-1 and TRBJ2-7; TRBD2 aligns across 14 bases. The CDR3 loop spans 17 amino acids. Germline assignment: CDR1 LGHDT and CDR2 YNNKEL (reference sequence). V gave up 1 base and J gave up 1 base; unmatched junction bases: 3. The CDR3 nucleotides are TGTGCCAGCAGCCAAGCGGGACTAGCGGGAGTTTCCTACGAGCAGTACTTC. Its translation is CASSQAGLAGVSYEQYF.

This clonotype was observed many times. The genes are TRBV4-1 and TRBJ2-4; either TRBD1 or TRBD2 may supply D (5 bases each). The CDR3 spans 13 residues. The germline V gene encodes CDR1 MGHRA and CDR2 YSYEKL. Trimming stripped 1 base from V and 15 bases from J, with 16 bases between. The CDR3 is CASSQVGQRRRYF. The CDR3, as DNA: TGCGCCAGCAGCCAAGTGGGGCAGCGGAGGAGGTACTTC.

This clonotype was picked up many times. This chain uses TRBV5-1 with TRBJ2-7, with TRBD2 matching 11 bases. From germline, CDR1 is SGHRS and CDR2 YFSETQ. The CDR3 consists of 15 residues. V gave up 0 bases and J gave up 4 bases; unmatched junction bases: 3. CDR3 loop: CASSLGLAGRYEQYF. The CDR3 DNA sequence: TGCGCCAGCAGCTTGGGACTAGCGGGGAGATACGAGCAGTACTTC. The full variable domain, in which reference TRBV5-1 and TRBJ2-7 provide the parts outside the CDR3, is KAGVTQTPRYLIKTRGQQVTLSCSPISGHRSVSWYQQTPGQGLQFLFEYFSETQRNKGNFPGRFSGRQFSNSRSEMNVSTLELGDSALYLCASSLGLAGRYEQYFGPGTRLTVT.

Of note for this clonotype: This could be a read error, since a much larger clone is one nucleotide away. The CDR3 protein is CSARESSGGHLTKKIQYF. Written as DNA, the CDR3 is TGCAGTGCTAGAGAATCTTCGGGGGGGCACCTAACCAAAAAAATTCAGTACTTC. The rearrangement uses TRBV20-1 and TRBJ2-4, with TRBD2 matching over 8 bases. From germline, CDR1 is DFQATT and CDR2 SNEGSKA (reference sequence). This CDR3 comprises 18 residues.

This clonotype was detected ten times or more. This chain joins TRBV4-2 and TRBJ2-1; TRBD2 agrees at 12 bases. The germline V gene has CDR1 LGHNA and CDR2 YNFKEQ. The CDR3 is made up of 17 amino acids. V gave up 1 base and J gave up 3 bases; unmatched junction bases: 4. CDR3 region: CASSQGTSGKFYNEQFF. The DNA of the CDR3 is TGTGCCAGCAGCCAAGGGACTAGCGGGAAATTCTACAATGAGCAGTTCTTC.

This clonotype was found many times. CDR3 sequence reads: CSVVYRENTEAFF. CDR3 DNA: TGCAGCGTTGTGTACAGGGAGAACACTGAAGCTTTCTTT. This chain uses TRBV29-1 with TRBJ1-1; D might be TRBD1 (6 bases). The CDR3 is 13 residues long. Germline assignment: CDR1 SQVTM and CDR2 ANQGSEA. Trimming removed 4 bases from V and 1 base from J, with 10 bases in between.

The table lists this clonotype with many counts. The chain's CDR3 is CASSHRGLNYNEQFF. The CDR3 nucleotides read TGTGCCAGCAGCCACCGGGGCCTGAACTACAATGAGCAGTTCTTC. The chain combines TRBV5-8 with TRBJ2-1, with D perhaps TRBD1 or TRBD2 (5 bases each). Germline V gene sequence: CDR1 SGHTS, CDR2 YDEGEE. V was clipped by 4 bases and J by 3 bases, with 14 bases between them. This CDR3 has 15 residues. Filled out from reference TRBV5-8 and TRBJ2-1, the complete variable domain reads EAGVTQSPTHLIKTRGQQATLRCSPISGHTSVYWYQQALGLGLQFLLWYDEGEERNRGNFPPRFSGRQFPNYSSELNVNALELEDSALYLCASSHRGLNYNEQFFGPGTRLTVL.

The chain's CDR3 is CASSVLWDKGGYEQYF. The CDR3 nucleotides read TGCGCCAGCAGTGTCCTTTGGGACAAGGGCGGGTACGAGCAGTACTTC. The rearrangement links TRBV10-1 to TRBJ2-7; a possible D gene is TRBD1 (6 bases). Trimming shortened V by 4 bases and J by 4 bases, and 20 bases separated the two germline ends. Germline assignment: CDR1 WNHNN and CDR2 SYGVQD (reference sequence). The CDR3 runs 16 residues.

This clonotype was seen repeatedly, ten times or more. V and J are TRBV28 and TRBJ2-1, with TRBD2 matching 7 bases. After removal of 10 bases from V and 9 bases from J, the junction contained 9 bases not matched to a gene. Germline loops: CDR1 MDHEN, CDR2 SYDVKM. The CDR3 has 12 amino acids. The CDR3 nucleotides read TGTGCCATACAAAGCGGGATAGGTGAGCAGTTCTTC. Translating it yields CAIQSGIGEQFF.